The 19 T cell receptor beta chains below were found in one sample sequenced in a study of T cell responses to AZD1222 COVID-19 vaccine. Assay used: immunoSEQ multiplex PCR; TCRdb lists only in-frame clones, some missing. Found here are 120,000 or so clones, 75% to 90% of them singletons; the top ten hold around 3.3%. Source: peripheral blood, taken on day 0 of AZD1222 vaccination. Receptors originate from an adult in good health.

Only a few counts were recorded for this clone. The V and J genes are TRBV9 and TRBJ1-4; D unclear. CDR1 is SGDLS and CDR2 is YYNGEE in the germline V gene. V was shortened by 3 bases and J by 0 bases, with 9 bases between the two germline ends. This CDR3 has 15 residues. The CDR3 region has the DNA TGTGCCAGCAGCGCCCACGGTGCAACTAATGAAAAACTGTTTTTT. Amino acid sequence: CASSAHGATNEKLFF.

The chain carries TRBV4-3 and TRBJ2-1; 8 nucleotides align to TRBD2. CDR3 length: 15 residues. V was pared by 4 bases and J by 5 bases, with 7 bases of the junction left unmatched. CDR1 is LGHNA and CDR2 is YSLEER in the germline V gene. CDR3 region: CASSRLSGSDNEQFF. Written as DNA, the CDR3 is TGCGCCAGCAGCCGACTAAGCGGGAGCGACAATGAGCAGTTCTTC.

The chain uses TRBV7-9 and TRBJ2-5; 8 positions agree with TRBD2. The CDR3 contains 19 residues. V dropped 1 base and J dropped 0; count of bases not matched to a gene: 13. Germline V lookup: CDR1 SEHNR, CDR2 FQNEAQ (reference sequence). CDR3 nucleotide sequence: TGTGCCAGCAGCTTAGATGGCGGGAGGTCCCTTTGGTACCAAGAGACCCAGTACTTC. It encodes CASSLDGGRSLWYQETQYF.

In this sample, this clone turned up a few times. This chain links TRBV9 with TRBJ2-1; D perhaps matches TRBD2 (6 bases). V lost 4 bases, J lost 6 bases, and 17 bases lay in between. The CDR3 sequence is 15 residues long. Germline V gives CDR1 SGDLS, CDR2 YYNGEE. The CDR3 DNA is TGTGCCAGCAGCTCCCCCGGGGGACGCACCAATGAGCAGTTCTTC. Translating gives CASSSPGGRTNEQFF. The full variable domain, rest sourced from reference TRBV9 and TRBJ2-1, is DSGVTQTPKHLITATGQRVTLRCSPRSGDLSVYWYQQSLDQGLQFLIQYYNGEERAKGNILERFSAQQFPDLHSELNLSSLELGDSALYFCASSSPGGRTNEQFFGPGTRLTVL.

Only a few counts were recorded for this clone. The gene calls are TRBV6-2 or TRBV6-3 and TRBJ2-2, with unresolved D. The length of the CDR3 is 14 residues. Germline V gene sequence: CDR1 MNHEY, CDR2 SVGEGT. V was pared by 0 bases and J by 6 bases, with 8 bases between. The CDR3 nucleotides read TGTGCCAGCAGTTACTCGATGGGCCCCGGGGAGCTGTTTTTT. It codes for CASSYSMGPGELFF.

The chain employs TRBV27 and TRBJ2-1; the D gene is possibly TRBD2 (5 bases). Between the trimmed V and J ends, which lost 2 bases and 12 bases, there was a span of 23 bases. CDR1 is MNHEY and CDR2 is SMNVEV in the germline V gene (reference sequence). The CDR3 is made up of 16 amino acids. CDR3 amino acids: CASSLRAPLHPEGQFF. In DNA form, the CDR3 reads TGTGCCAGCAGTTTAAGGGCCCCCCTACATCCCGAGGGGCAGTTCTTC.

The CDR3 here is CASSLKGMGGPDYGYTF. CDR3 in DNA: TGTGCCAGCAGTTTAAAGGGGATGGGGGGTCCTGACTATGGCTACACCTTC. The chain recombines TRBV28 with TRBJ1-2; the D gene is possibly TRBD1 (5 bases). Per the germline V gene, CDR1 is MDHEN and CDR2 is SYDVKM. V lost 2 bases to trimming and J lost 3 bases, with 19 bases between them. The CDR3 contains 17 residues.

V and J are TRBV28 and TRBJ1-1, with 7 bases that match TRBD1. The V gene end was trimmed by 2 bases and the J gene end by 1 base; junction bases not matched to a gene: 1. This CDR3 spans 14 amino acids. Per germline, CDR1 MDHEN and CDR2 SYDVKM. This CDR3 is CASSLRTGNTEAFF. The CDR3 DNA follows: TGTGCCAGCAGTTTAAGGACAGGGAACACTGAAGCTTTCTTT. Filled out from reference TRBV28 and TRBJ1-1, the complete variable domain reads DVKVTQSSRYLVKRTGEKVFLECVQDMDHENMFWYRQDPGLGLRLIYFSYDVKMKEKGDIPEGYSVSREKKERFSLILESASTNQTSMYLCASSLRTGNTEAFFGQGTRLTVV.

The chain links TRBV5-4 to TRBJ2-5; 11 nucleotides match TRBD1. This CDR3 spans 19 amino acids. After removal of 3 bases from V and 1 base from J, the junction contained 14 bases not matched to a gene. Germline V gives CDR1 SGHNT, CDR2 YYREEE (reference sequence). The CDR3 nucleotides read TGTGCCAGCAGCTCGACAGGGACCGGGACAGGGGGAGTCCAAGAGACCCAGTACTTC. It codes for CASSSTGTGTGGVQETQYF.

V is TRBV5-4 and J is TRBJ1-3; D is unclear. The CDR3 is 17 amino acids. The ends were cut back, 2 bases at V and 3 bases at J, with 18 bases in the middle. Germline assignment: CDR1 SGHNT and CDR2 YYREEE (reference sequence). In DNA form, the CDR3 reads TGTGCCAGCAGCTTCACCCAAGGTGTCCGTATTGGAAACACCATATATTTT. This gives the protein CASSFTQGVRIGNTIYF.

V usage is TRBV28 and J usage is TRBJ2-2; 8 bases are shared with TRBD2. With V trimmed by 4 bases and J by 5 bases, 6 bases remained unmatched. Germline V lookup: CDR1 MDHEN, CDR2 SYDVKM. The CDR3 extends over 15 amino acids. CDR3 coding DNA: TGTGCCAGCAGTTCGGGGGGGCTGGGAACCGGGGAGCTGTTTTTT. Amino acids: CASSSGGLGTGELFF.

The V call is TRBV13, the J call TRBJ1-2; D may be TRBD1 (5 bases). V shed 2 bases and J shed 4 bases, with 11 bases lying between them. CDR1 PRHDT and CDR2 FYEKMQ come from the germline V gene (reference sequence). The CDR3 is 14 amino acids. As DNA, the CDR3 is TGTGCCAGCAGCTTATCAGGGATCGGCTATGGCTACACCTTC. Its protein product is CASSLSGIGYGYTF.

The V call is TRBV28, the J call TRBJ1-2, with a possible D match to TRBD1 (5 bases). The CDR3 runs 14 residues. The V gene's germline CDR1 is MDHEN and CDR2 SYDVKM. Trimming removed 5 bases from V and 0 bases from J, with 10 bases in between. The CDR3 region is CASSGTVTNYGYTF. CDR3 in DNA: TGTGCCAGCAGTGGGACGGTTACTAACTATGGCTACACCTTC.

The chain carries TRBV21-1 and TRBJ1-4. TRBV21-1 is shown as a pseudogene. The CDR3 sequence is 14 residues long. The CDR3 DNA follows: TGTGCCAGCAGCAAACGGGGGACGAATGAAAAACTGTTTTTT. It encodes CASSKRGTNEKLFF.

The chain combines TRBV19 with TRBJ1-5; no firm D call. V was trimmed by 7 bases and J by 7 bases, leaving 11 bases between them. This CDR3 region has 12 residues. CDR1 and CDR2 (germline): LNHDA, SQIVND (reference sequence). The CDR3 sequence is CASKRTGQPQHF. The CDR3 DNA follows: TGTGCCAGTAAAAGGACGGGCCAGCCCCAGCATTTT.

This sequence joins TRBV23-1 and TRBJ2-7, with a weak D call TRBD1 (6 bases). TRBV23-1 counts as an open reading frame of uncertain function. The V gene lost 2 bases and the J gene lost 3 bases, with 11 bases spanning the gap. This CDR3 contains 14 residues. CDR3 loop: CASSQHRDLYEQYF. The CDR3 nucleotides read TGCGCCAGCAGTCAACACAGGGATCTCTACGAGCAGTACTTC.

The chain couples TRBV7-3 to TRBJ2-3; 7 bases line up with TRBD2. The V gene's germline CDR1 is SGHTA and CDR2 FQGTGA. Trimming cost V 6 bases and J 5 bases; bases outside gene matches: 2. The CDR3 runs to 12 residues. The DNA for the CDR3 is TGTGCCAGCAGTCGGACTAGAGATACGCAGTATTTT. Translated, it gives CASSRTRDTQYF.

This clone was counted only a few times. The CDR3 reads CASSLTPLGRNDEQFF. For the CDR3, the DNA is TGTGCCAGCAGCTTAACCCCCCTAGGGCGCAATGATGAGCAGTTCTTC. The V call is TRBV7-9, the J call TRBJ2-1; no reliable D call. This CDR3 has 16 amino acids. CDR1 is SEHNR, CDR2 FQNEAQ, per germline (reference sequence). The V end was cut by 2 bases, the J end by 8 bases, with 19 bases between.

The chain links TRBV19 to TRBJ1-6; TRBD1 is a possible D gene (6 bases). Germline CDR1 and CDR2: LNHDA and SQIVND (reference sequence). The germline V and J ends were trimmed by 6 bases and 10 bases, with 16 bases remaining between them. The length of the CDR3 is 14 residues. CDR3 protein: CASSTLAGGSPLHF. The CDR3 DNA sequence: TGTGCCAGTAGCACCTTAGCCGGGGGCTCACCCCTCCACTTT.